This T cell receptor beta chain was captured in a study of molecular identifiers for immune sequencing clone quantification. The wider study: Four portions were sequenced after RNA from roughly 18,000 or 92,000 naive CD8 cells was split five ways in replicates.

From roughly 21,000 to 960,000 sorted cells, naive CD8 libraries were generated with 10%, 30% or 50% RNA. Researchers sorted naive CD8 T cells as cells that were CD8+CD4-CCR7+CD45RA+. In preparing bulk TCR libraries, previously described methods and listed TCR primers were used. In TCRdb, the PCR reads were re-called with MiXCR into one record per CDR3 protein. The sample records about 500,000 distinct CDR3 sequences, about 21% being singletons. The V gene end was trimmed by 2 bases and the J gene end by 4 bases; junction bases not matched to a gene: 7. The CDR3 runs 15 residues. Germline V gene lookup returns CDR1 SNHLY and CDR2 FYNNEI. This clonotype was seen ten or more times.

Material: naive CD8+ T cells from blood, with Jurkat cell RNA spiked in. Regarding subset: FACS-sorted CD8+CD4-CCR7+CD45RA+ naive T cells. V is TRBV2 and J is TRBJ1-1; 7 nucleotides match TRBD1. This receptor was obtained from a human donor in good health. Some libraries in this study had Jurkat cell RNA spiked in. Written as DNA, the CDR3 is TGTGCCAGCAGTGAAATTTACAGGGGACGCACTGAAGCTTTCTTT. Amino acids: CASSEIYRGRTEAFF.